This TCR beta chain was observed in a study of T cells after yellow fever vaccination. Study-level background: SMART-Seq v4 Ultra Low Input handled preparation of low-cell-number fractions. Study results and caveats: Subsequent booster samples again held most clones from primary vaccination (less than 98% CD4, about 90% CD8). A minor fraction of clonotypes spanned both CD4 and CD8 compartments.

This clonotype was detected ten times or more. The antigen is undetermined. Universal primer sites and UMIs were introduced during 5'RACE template-switching synthesis of TCR cDNA. Each CDR3 protein gets one entry after TCRdb re-called the 5' RACE reads with MiXCR. The table lists fewer than 150,000 distinct CDR3 sequences, 5.5% to 8% of them singletons. Germline values: CDR1 SGHTA, CDR2 FQGNSA. The CDR3 contains 17 residues. V was clipped by 4 bases and J by 0 bases, with 17 bases between them. Material: CD4+ T cells sorted from PBMCs, obtained around 45 days after the first yellow fever vaccination. This sequence joins TRBV7-2 and TRBJ2-3, with D perhaps matching TRBD2 (6 bases). The sequence was obtained from a man aged 18 to 30 who received the YFV17D yellow fever vaccine. The CDR3 region is CASSSLTRALSTDTQYF. DNA for the CDR3: TGTGCCAGCAGCTCCCTGACTAGAGCACTCAGCACAGATACGCAGTATTTT.